This T cell receptor beta chain is from a study of T cell responses to AZD1222 COVID-19 vaccine. Study overall: Some second doses came at about 4 weeks and others at about 12 weeks; these were pooled. Points from the study as a whole: Clonal diversity may have been underestimated, and the donors were mostly white British, with more females than males. The study identified only a handful of AZD1222 recipients as seropositive at baseline.

In its sample, this clone was seen once. What it binds is not known. Clones were sequenced by immunoSEQ multiplex PCR, and TCRdb holds only the in-frame ones, with some missing. Here the sample spans 200,000 or so clones, just under 90% being singletons. From germline, CDR1 is SGHAT and CDR2 FQNNGV. The CDR3 is 14 amino acids. Deletions cut 4 bases from V and 0 bases from J, with 9 bases between. The chain combines TRBV11-2 with TRBJ1-2; TRBD1 might be the D (6 bases). Sample: peripheral blood, taken on day 0 of AZD1222 vaccination. The sequence was collected from an adult in good health. The CDR3 protein is CASSSGQPNYGYTF. CDR3 bases: TGTGCCAGCAGCTCGGGACAACCTAACTATGGCTACACCTTC. The variable domain in full, completed from reference TRBV11-2 and TRBJ1-2, reads EAGVAQSPRYKIIEKRQSVAFWCNPISGHATLYWYQQILGQGPKLLIQFQNNGVVDDSQLPKDRFSAERLKGVDSTLKIQPAKLEDSAVYLCASSSGQPNYGYTFGSGTRLTVV.